The entry that follows covers one TCR beta chain sequence. This specimen belongs to a study of preoperative IRX-2 immunotherapy in early breast cancer. The treatment is: preoperative locoregional IRX-2 cytokine immunotherapy. With 0 bases removed from V and 0 bases from J, the gap between germline ends came to 10 bases. CDR1 and CDR2 (germline): MGHRA, YSYEKL. This CDR3 region has 16 residues. Method: immunoSEQ multiplex PCR; TCRdb's copy keeps in-frame clones and lacks some. Among 20,000 to 25,000 clones listed, 90% to 95% were seen once. The chain recombines TRBV4-1 with TRBJ2-3; perhaps D is TRBD1 or TRBD2 (5 bases each). The receptor's source is a human donor with breast cancer. The sample in question was tumor tissue, obtained after IRX-2 immunotherapy. The CDR3 DNA sequence: TGCGCCAGCAGCCAAGATAGGGACCTAAGCACAGATACGCAGTATTTT. Translated, it gives CASSQDRDLSTDTQYF.